Here is one T cell receptor (beta chain) with its context. The target antigen is unknown. The entry originates in a study of cytomegalovirus exposure and HLA in healthy donors. Study as a whole: As an earlier analysis found, around 190 million T cells yielded 117 million unique TCR beta sequences.

This PCR relied on a set of 60 Vbeta primers and 13 Jbeta primers. The data were produced by immunoSEQ multiplex PCR, yet TCRdb's version contains in-frame clones alone and is incomplete. The sample has around 130,000 clones; around 70% are singletons. Everyone who donated was a healthy bone marrow donor. Broader study findings: Testing in vitro showed a few CMV-associated chains specific for CMV antigens.

The sequenced material came from PBMCs. The clonotype comes from a woman between 25 and 40 years old in good health and CMV-seronegative.

DNA of the CDR3: TGCGCCAGCAGCCTTAATCTAGCGGGAGGGCGAGGAGAGACCCAGTACTTC. Residues: CASSLNLAGGRGETQYF. The chain carries TRBV5-1 and TRBJ2-5, with 12 bases that match TRBD2. There are 17 residues in the CDR3. Germline values: CDR1 SGHRS, CDR2 YFSETQ. J lost 4 bases, V lost 4 bases, and 11 bases had no gene match.